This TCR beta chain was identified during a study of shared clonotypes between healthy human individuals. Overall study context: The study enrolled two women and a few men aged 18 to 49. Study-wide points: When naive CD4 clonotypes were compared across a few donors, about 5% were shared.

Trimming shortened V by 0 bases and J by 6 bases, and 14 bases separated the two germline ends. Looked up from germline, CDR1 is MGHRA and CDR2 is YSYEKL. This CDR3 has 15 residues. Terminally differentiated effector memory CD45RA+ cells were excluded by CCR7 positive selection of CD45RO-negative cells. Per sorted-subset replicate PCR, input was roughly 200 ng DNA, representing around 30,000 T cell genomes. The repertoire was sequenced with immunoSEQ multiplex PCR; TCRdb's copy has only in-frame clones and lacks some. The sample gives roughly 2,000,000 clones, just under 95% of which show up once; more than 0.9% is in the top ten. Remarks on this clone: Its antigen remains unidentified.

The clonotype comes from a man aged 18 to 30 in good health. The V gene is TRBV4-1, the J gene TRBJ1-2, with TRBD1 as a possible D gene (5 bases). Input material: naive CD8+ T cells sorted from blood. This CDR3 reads CASSQDRGRVHGYTF. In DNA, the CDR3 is TGCGCCAGCAGCCAAGATCGTGGCAGGGTCCATGGCTACACCTTC.